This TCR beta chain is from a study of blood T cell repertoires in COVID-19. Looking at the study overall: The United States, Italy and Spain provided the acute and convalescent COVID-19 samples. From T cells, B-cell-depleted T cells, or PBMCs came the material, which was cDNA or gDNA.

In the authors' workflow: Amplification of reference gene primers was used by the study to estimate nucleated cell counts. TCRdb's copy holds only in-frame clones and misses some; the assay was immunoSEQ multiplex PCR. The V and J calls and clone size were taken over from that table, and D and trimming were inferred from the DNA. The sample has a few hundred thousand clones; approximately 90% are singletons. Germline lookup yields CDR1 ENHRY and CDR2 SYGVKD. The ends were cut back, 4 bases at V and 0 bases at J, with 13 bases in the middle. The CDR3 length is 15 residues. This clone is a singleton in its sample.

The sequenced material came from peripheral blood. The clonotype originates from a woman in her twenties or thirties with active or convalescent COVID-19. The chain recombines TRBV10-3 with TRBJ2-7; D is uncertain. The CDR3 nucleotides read TGTGCCATCAGTGTGGCCGACAAAGACTCCTACGAGCAGTACTTC. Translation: CAISVADKDSYEQYF.